The rows below give T cell receptor beta chains drawn from one sample of a study of PD-L1 blockade in urothelial cancer. Assay used: immunoSEQ multiplex PCR; TCRdb lists only in-frame clones, some missing. The profile shows around 100,000 clones, around 90% of them singletons. The sequencing here drew on PBMCs, taken around atezolizumab (anti-PD-L1) treatment. The receptors derive from a man between 60 and 70 years old with urothelial cancer. The CDR3 runs from the conserved cysteine through the conserved F or W. Each record gives: J gene, V gene, clone size, D gene, CDR3 DNA, CDR3 protein. The D gene is left open where the match is weak. Size is stated for part of the rows, as once, few or many counts, or as a class when the clone is expanded.

TRBJ2-1	TRBV9	.	TRBD2	TGTGCCAGCAGCGTCTTAGCGGGAGGAGGATACAATGAGCAGTTCTTC	CASSVLAGGGYNEQFF
TRBJ2-2	TRBV5-1	once	TRBD1	TGCGCCAGCAGCCTCCAACAGGGGACCAACACCGGGGAGCTGTTTTTT	CASSLQQGTNTGELFF
TRBJ1-2	TRBV28	.	.	TGTGCCAGCAGTTTTCTCGGGGGGGAAGGCTACACCTTC	CASSFLGGEGYTF
TRBJ2-2	TRBV2	.	.	TGTGCCAGCAGTGAGTTGACAGCGAACACCGGGGAGCTGTTTTTT	CASSELTANTGELFF
TRBJ2-7	TRBV5-1	.	TRBD2	TGCGCCAGCTCTACTAGCGGGGTGAGTTTAAGAAACGAGCAGTACTTC	CASSTSGVSLRNEQYF
TRBJ2-2	TRBV7-3	.	TRBD2	TGTGCCAGCAGCCCAGGGACTAGCGGGAGCGTCGGGGAGCTGTTTTTT	CASSPGTSGSVGELFF
TRBJ2-1	TRBV7-3	.	.	TGTGCCAGCAGCTTAACTAGCGACTCCTCCTACAATGAGCAGTTCTTC	CASSLTSDSSYNEQFF
TRBJ1-6	TRBV28	.	TRBD1	TGTGCCAGCAGTTCCGGCGTGGGGACAGGGGGCTTCAATTCACCCCTCCACTTT	CASSSGVGTGGFNSPLHF
TRBJ1-2	TRBV23-1	.	TRBD1	TGCGCCAGCACCTTTTCCCAGGGGGCGCGGGAGTATGGCTACACCTTC	CASTFSQGAREYGYTF
TRBJ2-3	TRBV9	.	.	TGTGCCAGCAGCGGCCCCTACACAGATACGCAGTATTTT	CASSGPYTDTQYF
TRBJ2-1	TRBV11-3	.	.	TGTGCCAGCAGCTTAGGAGGGAGCTCCTACAATGAGCAGTTCTTC	CASSLGGSSYNEQFF
TRBJ2-5	TRBV6-6	.	TRBD2	TGTGCCAGCAGTTACTCCCGGGGGGGGATCGGAGAGACCCAGTACTTC	CASSYSRGGIGETQYF